This TCR beta chain was captured in a study of Ad26.COV2.S vaccination and SARS-CoV-2 variants. Study outcomes and limitations: Breadth of non-spike TCRs did not differ between vaccinees and placebo recipients. Measurements of TCR breadth and depth may have given underestimates of the total T cell responses.

TCRdb's copy holds only in-frame clones and misses some; the assay was immunoSEQ multiplex PCR. Of about 350,000 clones listed, about 87% are singletons. Comments on this clone: The antigen remains unidentified.

Described treatment: about 20 received Ad26.COV2.S at low or high dose, single or two shots; about five received placebo; per-sample allocation not given. The samples were gathered on day 63 after the first injection of vaccine or placebo. Recruitment in Boston yielded a donor of adult age, 18-55 years. The CDR3 is 14 amino acids. The V end was cut by 1 base, the J end by 0 bases, with 6 bases between. Germline assignment: CDR1 SEHNR and CDR2 FQNEAQ (reference sequence). The sequence derives from a person between 18 and 65 years old who received the Ad26.COV2.S COVID-19 vaccine or a placebo. The starting material was peripheral blood, obtained in a trial of Ad26.COV2.S vaccine versus placebo. This chain links TRBV7-9 with TRBJ2-5; D is perhaps TRBD1 or TRBD2 (5 bases each). The CDR3: CASSLGGNQETQYF. In DNA form, the CDR3 reads TGTGCCAGCAGCTTAGGGGGGAACCAAGAGACCCAGTACTTC.